This is a list of T cell receptor beta chains from one sample in a study of T cell repertoires in cytomegalovirus infection. TCRdb re-derived calls from the reads in MiXCR, one entry per CDR3 protein. The sample has under 300,000 distinct CDR3 sequences, roughly an eighth seen once. Sequenced input: PBMCs. All receptors come from a human donor in good health (CMV status not recorded). Some clones in this sample may be carry-over from other donors' samples. CDR3s leave out the opening cysteine and the closing phenylalanine or tryptophan.

j_call: TRBJ1-1; v_call: TRBV9; cdr3_aa: ASSVTDNMNTEAF
j_call: TRBJ2-5; v_call: TRBV28; cdr3_aa: ASSSPPVTQY
j_call: TRBJ2-5; v_call: TRBV5-1; cdr3_aa: ASSLGERGGQETQY
j_call: TRBJ1-5; v_call: TRBV28; cdr3_aa: ASSRYQPQH
j_call: TRBJ2-3; v_call: TRBV20-1; cdr3_aa: SARGGGADTQY
j_call: TRBJ2-7; v_call: TRBV10-3; cdr3_aa: AITPDSSYEQY
j_call: TRBJ1-1; v_call: TRBV7-7; cdr3_aa: ASSWGLNTEAF
j_call: TRBJ2-1; v_call: TRBV12-5; cdr3_aa: ASVAANRPRGEQF
j_call: TRBJ2-5; v_call: TRBV28; cdr3_aa: ATSLGGGETPL
j_call: TRBJ2-1; v_call: TRBV19; cdr3_aa: ASSIASGTGVNEQF
j_call: TRBJ1-2; v_call: TRBV7-2; cdr3_aa: ASSLAPGEGQYGYT
j_call: TRBJ2-1; v_call: TRBV29-1; cdr3_aa: SVDPSGPTINSYNEQF
j_call: TRBJ2-7; v_call: TRBV29-1; cdr3_aa: SVESLATYEQY
j_call: TRBJ1-5; v_call: TRBV7-2; cdr3_aa: ASRLGLGVGSNQPQH
j_call: TRBJ2-2; v_call: TRBV7-2; cdr3_aa: ASSLESGWGSNTGELF
j_call: TRBJ2-1; v_call: TRBV18; cdr3_aa: ASSPRSDVEQF
j_call: TRBJ2-3; v_call: TRBV7-2; cdr3_aa: ASSLAIQTDTQY
j_call: TRBJ2-7; v_call: TRBV12-3/TRBV12-4; cdr3_aa: ASSTGGWYEQY
j_call: TRBJ2-3; v_call: TRBV19; cdr3_aa: ASSARLEGDTQY
j_call: TRBJ2-1; v_call: TRBV6-2/TRBV6-3; cdr3_aa: ASSYPLSTSNPYNEQF
j_call: TRBJ2-3; v_call: TRBV7-2; cdr3_aa: ASSRDGKLTDTQY
j_call: TRBJ2-3; v_call: TRBV11-2; cdr3_aa: ASSLDLRTGDPRDTQY
j_call: TRBJ1-2; v_call: TRBV2; cdr3_aa: ASTHRDASYGYT
j_call: TRBJ2-7; v_call: TRBV7-3; cdr3_aa: ASSLNTDRYEQY
j_call: TRBJ1-2; v_call: TRBV28; cdr3_aa: ASRRSGRHYGYT
j_call: TRBJ2-1; v_call: TRBV11-3; cdr3_aa: ASSPRTSGRTHNEQF
j_call: TRBJ2-5; v_call: TRBV7-2; cdr3_aa: ASSFGQGMETQY
j_call: TRBJ1-5; v_call: TRBV19; cdr3_aa: ASSTGNQPQH
j_call: TRBJ2-3; v_call: TRBV6-2/TRBV6-3; cdr3_aa: ASSYSPSGASTDTQY
j_call: TRBJ2-6; v_call: TRBV11-2; cdr3_aa: ASSPDSLTVRANVLT
j_call: TRBJ2-7; v_call: TRBV6-6; cdr3_aa: ASSYGGFYEQY
j_call: TRBJ2-7; v_call: TRBV28; cdr3_aa: ASRFRQGGTYEQY
j_call: TRBJ2-1; v_call: TRBV5-1; cdr3_aa: ASSLARDIYNEQF
j_call: TRBJ2-3; v_call: TRBV11-2; cdr3_aa: ASSLLAGGPGTQY
j_call: TRBJ2-5; v_call: TRBV11-2; cdr3_aa: ASSSGTIAGETQY
j_call: TRBJ2-7; v_call: TRBV20-1; cdr3_aa: SVGRDIGEQY
j_call: TRBJ2-5; v_call: TRBV28; cdr3_aa: ASQMSGSPEQETQY
j_call: TRBJ2-7; v_call: TRBV29-1; cdr3_aa: SVGSSYEQY
j_call: TRBJ1-2; v_call: TRBV29-1; cdr3_aa: SVGENWDRGNGYT
j_call: TRBJ1-4; v_call: TRBV29-1; cdr3_aa: SVEEPGREKLF
j_call: TRBJ2-6; v_call: TRBV3-1; cdr3_aa: ASSPRVAGANVLT
j_call: TRBJ2-7; v_call: TRBV12-5; cdr3_aa: ASGLEQGRGSYEQY
j_call: TRBJ2-7; v_call: TRBV20-1; cdr3_aa: SAKAREISYEQY
j_call: TRBJ2-1; v_call: TRBV7-8; cdr3_aa: ASSPRTSGGLNEQF